The T cell receptor beta chain described here comes from a study of metastatic and nonmetastatic thyroid tumors. In the original analysis: Differences in CDR3 between clinicopathological groups were drawn on to build a classifier intended to discriminate distant-metastatic papillary thyroid cancer patients. TCRdb re-called the PCR reads with MiXCR. The authors' filters were not applied to this entry. The sample yields about 40,000 clones, around 10% seen once. This clone was counted at least ten times. All patients were treatment-naive before thyroid surgery. Sequenced: blood. The receptor comes from a female donor with papillary thyroid cancer or a benign thyroid nodule (not recorded which). Some clones in this sample may be carry-over from other donors' samples.

DNA of the CDR3: TGTGCCAGCAGGTTGGGGGACCCGCCCTACAATGAGCAGTTCTTC. This gives the protein CASRLGDPPYNEQFF. This chain joins TRBV6-1 and TRBJ2-1; D is perhaps TRBD1 or TRBD2 (5 bases each). Trimming removed 6 bases from V and 2 bases from J, with 14 bases in between. CDR1 and CDR2 from the germline V gene are MNHNS and SASEGT. The CDR3 totals 15 residues.